This TCR beta chain appears in the sequencing data of a study of blood T cell repertoires in COVID-19. Cohort placement rested on clinical history that participants reported themselves. Two negative PCRs, clearance, or symptom resolution had been documented for recovered Cohort 3 donors. Produced via immunoSEQ multiplex PCR; TCRdb's table is partial and in-frame only. The top ten hold roughly 2% of the sample, which has roughly 250,000 clones, 86% seen once. This TCR was recovered from a woman between 45 and 65 years old who had recovered from COVID-19. Sequences were obtained from PBMCs or T cells enriched from blood (not recorded which).

CDR3 coding DNA: TGTGCCACCAGCAGTTTCCCGGGACTAGCGGGTAAAACCGGGGAGCTGTTTTTT. It codes for CATSSFPGLAGKTGELFF. This rearrangement joins TRBV15 to TRBJ2-2, with TRBD2 matching over 12 bases. Germline V gives CDR1 LNHNV, CDR2 YYDKDF (reference sequence). The CDR3 extends over 18 amino acids. Trimming removed 3 bases from V and 5 bases from J; junction bases left unmatched: 10.